What follows is one T cell receptor (beta chain) and its context. Its antigen is not known. V gave up 0 bases and J gave up 3 bases, with 14 bases separating them. CDR3 length: 17 amino acids. Germline assignment: CDR1 WNHNN and CDR2 SYGVQD (reference sequence). The data were obtained in a study of human T cells and chemical hapten exposure. Study-wide background: 2% DPC applied to a 2 cm by 2 cm arm area sensitized donors. Study conclusions and caveats: Having alopecia, donors may respond immunologically unlike healthy people. Patch test scores rose with PT1 expanded TCR counts, a positive correlation.

The study used a library that attached unique molecular identifiers to individual cDNA molecules. MiXCR, run by TCRdb on the RACE reads, gives a single entry per CDR3 protein. The table lists roughly 92,000 distinct CDR3 sequences, more than 9.5% of them singletons. Stated time point: patch test 2, 6 weeks after DPC sensitization. As for treatment: therapeutic diphenylcyclopropenone sensitization with weekly scalp DPC. The sample consisted of whole blood, taken in connection with sensitization to the hapten diphenylcyclopropenone (DPC). This rearrangement joins TRBV10-1 to TRBJ2-2; possible D gene TRBD2, 5 bases. The receptor was derived from a woman in her thirties or forties with alopecia areata. Some clones in this sample may be carry-over from other donors' samples. The CDR3 DNA reads as TGCGCCAGCAGTGAGTCGGAGGTCTCGGCGTACACCGGGGAGCTGTTTTTT. It yields the protein CASSESEVSAYTGELFF.